The entry below gives a single T cell receptor beta chain sequence along with its context. What it recognizes is unknown. Researchers collected about 9.6 milliliters of peripheral blood from every single donor. The use of a sample-barcoded 5' primer and a J-beta primer mix characterized a second PCR of 7 to 11 cycles. From the 5' RACE reads, TCRdb called clonotypes with MiXCR, one entry per CDR3 protein. Among approximately 850,000 distinct CDR3 sequences listed, around 42% were seen once. The data stem from a study of blood T cells in healthy people across ages. The CDR3 sequence is 15 residues long. In germline, CDR1 is MNHEY, CDR2 SVGAGI. The ends were cut back, 6 bases at V and 0 bases at J, with 13 bases in the middle. General study findings and limits: Diversity was estimated from one million T cells, and these estimates were considered underestimates. Naive CD4+ cell counts and diversity both ran higher in long-lived than in aged donors.

The sequence was collected from a man aged 55 to 70 in good health. The chain uses TRBV6-5 and TRBJ2-3, with a tentative D call TRBD1 (5 bases). Sequencing was carried out using blood. CDR3 sequence reads: CASSKGLPSTDTQYF. The CDR3 coding sequence is TGTGCCAGCAGCAAGGGGTTACCTAGCACAGATACGCAGTATTTT.